These 4 T cell receptor beta chains share one sample of origin, sequenced in a study of cytomegalovirus exposure and HLA in healthy donors. PCR used 60 Vbeta primers and 13 Jbeta primers. Some clones are missing from TCRdb's copy, which holds only in-frame ones; the method was immunoSEQ multiplex PCR. The sample yields 190,000 or so clones, roughly 87% seen once. Sequencing was done on a sample of PBMCs. These receptor sequences come from a man in his fifties or sixties in good health and CMV-seronegative.

The V and J genes are TRBV28 and TRBJ2-5, with 14 bases aligning to TRBD2. V trimming: 5 bases; J trimming: 2 bases; junction bases outside the gene matches: 4. Germline loops: CDR1 MDHEN, CDR2 SYDVKM. The CDR3 is made up of 16 amino acids. The CDR3 DNA is TGTGCCAGCAGTCTCGGGACTAGCGGGGGACAAGAGACCCAGTACTTC. Protein sequence: CASSLGTSGGQETQYF.

The V call is TRBV7-9, the J call TRBJ2-1; D perhaps matches TRBD1 (5 bases). The germline CDR1 and CDR2 sequences are SEHNR and FQNEAQ (reference sequence). The CDR3 is 17 amino acids. Trimming removed 3 bases from V and 4 bases from J, with 19 bases in between. This chain's CDR3 is CASSFSKASGLYNEQFF. Here the CDR3 DNA reads TGTGCCAGCAGCTTCTCCAAGGCGTCAGGGTTATACAATGAGCAGTTCTTC.

The chain joins TRBV4-3 to TRBJ2-1; TRBD2 might be the D (6 bases). CDR1 and CDR2 from the germline V gene are LGHNA and YSLEER. The ends were cut back, 2 bases at V and 1 base at J, with 18 bases in the middle. The CDR3 contains 18 residues. The CDR3 DNA reads as TGCGCCAGCAGCCAACCTCCTGTCGGGAGCGGGTCCTACAATGAGCAGTTCTTC. Amino acids: CASSQPPVGSGSYNEQFF.

In the case of this clone: Compared with germline, one end of the junction differs, possibly owing to a read error. The chain employs TRBV7-9 and TRBJ1-4, with D possibly being TRBD1 (5 bases). CDR3 length equals 16 residues. Germline V CDR1 and CDR2: SEHNR, FQNEAQ (reference sequence). CDR3 sequence (DNA): TGTTCCAGCAGCAAAAGGGGAACTGCAACTAATGAAAAACTGTTTTTT. Amino acids: CSSSKRGTATNEKLFF.